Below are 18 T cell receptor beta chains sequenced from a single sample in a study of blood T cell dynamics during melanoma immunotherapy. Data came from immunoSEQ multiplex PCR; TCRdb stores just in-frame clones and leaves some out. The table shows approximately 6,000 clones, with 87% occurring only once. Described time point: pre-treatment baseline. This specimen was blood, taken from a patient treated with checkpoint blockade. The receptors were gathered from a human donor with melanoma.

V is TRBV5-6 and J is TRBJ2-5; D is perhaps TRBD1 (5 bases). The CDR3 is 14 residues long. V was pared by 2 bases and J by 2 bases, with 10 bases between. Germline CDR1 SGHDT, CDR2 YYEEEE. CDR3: CASSFRRQQETQYF. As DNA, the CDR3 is TGTGCCAGCAGCTTCCGTCGACAGCAAGAGACCCAGTACTTC.

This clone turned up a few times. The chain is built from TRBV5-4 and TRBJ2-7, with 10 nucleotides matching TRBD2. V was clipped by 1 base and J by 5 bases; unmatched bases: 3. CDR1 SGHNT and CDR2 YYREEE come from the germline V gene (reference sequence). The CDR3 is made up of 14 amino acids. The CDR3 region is CASSLSSGGNEQYF. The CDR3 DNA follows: TGTGCCAGCAGCTTGTCTAGCGGGGGTAACGAGCAGTACTTC.

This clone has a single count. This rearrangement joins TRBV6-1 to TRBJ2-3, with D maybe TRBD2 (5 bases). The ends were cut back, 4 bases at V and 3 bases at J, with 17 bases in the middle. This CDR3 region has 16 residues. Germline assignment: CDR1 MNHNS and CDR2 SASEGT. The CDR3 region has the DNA TGTGCCAGCAGTGCCTCTCCGGGAAGTAGGACAGATACGCAGTATTTT. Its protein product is CASSASPGSRTDTQYF.

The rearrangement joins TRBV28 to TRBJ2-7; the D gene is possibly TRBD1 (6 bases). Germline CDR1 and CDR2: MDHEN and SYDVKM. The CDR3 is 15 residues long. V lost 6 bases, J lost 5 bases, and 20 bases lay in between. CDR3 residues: CASSSDRPFRDEQYF. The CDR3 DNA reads TGTGCCAGCAGCTCCGACAGGCCTTTTAGGGACGAGCAGTACTTC.

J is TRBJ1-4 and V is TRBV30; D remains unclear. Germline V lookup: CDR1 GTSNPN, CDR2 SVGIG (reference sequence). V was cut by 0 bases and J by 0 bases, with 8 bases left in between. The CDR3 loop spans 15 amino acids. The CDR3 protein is CAWSVFSATNEKLFF. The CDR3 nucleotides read TGTGCCTGGAGTGTATTTTCAGCAACTAATGAAAAACTGTTTTTT.

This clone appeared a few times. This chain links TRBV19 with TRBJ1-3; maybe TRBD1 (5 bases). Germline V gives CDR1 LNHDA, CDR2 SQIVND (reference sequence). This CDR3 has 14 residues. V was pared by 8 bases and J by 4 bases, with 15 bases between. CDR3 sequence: CASERGSQGNTIYF. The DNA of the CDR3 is TGTGCCAGTGAAAGGGGATCACAAGGAAACACCATATATTTT. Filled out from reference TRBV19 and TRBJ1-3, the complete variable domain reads DGGITQSPKYLFRKEGQNVTLSCEQNLNHDAMYWYRQDPGQGLRLIYYSQIVNDFQKGDIAEGYSVSREKKESFPLTVTSAQKNPTAFYLCASERGSQGNTIYFGEGSWLTVV.

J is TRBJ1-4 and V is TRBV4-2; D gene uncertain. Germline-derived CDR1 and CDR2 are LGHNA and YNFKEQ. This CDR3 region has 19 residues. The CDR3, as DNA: TGTGCTAGCGGCCAAGGAGTAACCCGTCGAAGTACAACTAATGAAAAACTGTTTTTT. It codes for CASGQGVTRRSTTNEKLFF.

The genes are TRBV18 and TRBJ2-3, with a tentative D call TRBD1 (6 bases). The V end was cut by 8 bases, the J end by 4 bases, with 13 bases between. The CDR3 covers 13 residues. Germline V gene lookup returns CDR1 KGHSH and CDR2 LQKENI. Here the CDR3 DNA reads TGTGCCAGCAGCAGGGGATTGGCAGATACGCAGTATTTT. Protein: CASSRGLADTQYF.

Here the CDR3 reads CASSPEGGRSQPQHF. DNA of the CDR3: TGTGCCAGCAGCCCGGAAGGGGGTCGTTCTCAGCCCCAGCATTTT. This rearrangement joins TRBV6-6 to TRBJ1-5, with D possibly TRBD1 on 6 matching bases. The CDR3 is made up of 15 amino acids. V lost 6 bases and J lost 6, with 18 bases in between. Germline loops: CDR1 MNHNY, CDR2 SVGAGI (reference sequence).

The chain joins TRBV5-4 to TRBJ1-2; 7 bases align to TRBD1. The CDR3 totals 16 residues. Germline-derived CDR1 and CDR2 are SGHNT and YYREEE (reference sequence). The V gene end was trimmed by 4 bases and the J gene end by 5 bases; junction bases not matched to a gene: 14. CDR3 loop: CASSRRDSRSIYGYTF. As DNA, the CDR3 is TGTGCCAGCAGCCGGAGGGACAGTCGGAGTATATATGGCTACACCTTC.

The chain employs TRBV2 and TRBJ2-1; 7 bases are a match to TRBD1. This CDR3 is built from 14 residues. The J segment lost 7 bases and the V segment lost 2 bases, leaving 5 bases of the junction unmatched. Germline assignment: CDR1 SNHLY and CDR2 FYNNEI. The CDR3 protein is CASSELTGLNEQFF. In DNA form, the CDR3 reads TGTGCCAGCAGTGAACTGACAGGGTTGAATGAGCAGTTCTTC.

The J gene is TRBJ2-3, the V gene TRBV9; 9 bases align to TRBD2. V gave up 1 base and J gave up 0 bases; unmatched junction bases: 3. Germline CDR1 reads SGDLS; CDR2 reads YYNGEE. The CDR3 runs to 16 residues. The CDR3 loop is CASSVLSGGSTDTQYF. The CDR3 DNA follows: TGTGCCAGCAGCGTACTCAGCGGGGGGAGCACAGATACGCAGTATTTT.

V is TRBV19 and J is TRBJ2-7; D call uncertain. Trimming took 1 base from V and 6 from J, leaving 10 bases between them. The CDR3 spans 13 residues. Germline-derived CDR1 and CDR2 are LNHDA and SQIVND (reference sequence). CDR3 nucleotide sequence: TGTGCCAGTAGTATAGTACCCTCGGGCGAGCAGTACTTC. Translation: CASSIVPSGEQYF.

The CDR3 sequence is CASSRLVDEGQYF. The DNA for the CDR3 is TGTGCCAGCAGCCGACTCGTTGATGAAGGGCAGTACTTC. The J gene is TRBJ2-7, the V gene TRBV13, with D unclear. The V end lost 5 bases, the J end lost 9 bases, and 17 bases lay between the germline ends. CDR1 is PRHDT and CDR2 is FYEKMQ in the germline V gene (reference sequence). There are 13 residues in the CDR3.

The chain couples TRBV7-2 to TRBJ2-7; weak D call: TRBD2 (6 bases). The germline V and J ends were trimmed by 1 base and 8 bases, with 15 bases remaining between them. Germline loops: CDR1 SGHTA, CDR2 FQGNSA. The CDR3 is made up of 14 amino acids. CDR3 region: CASSLEREAFQQYF. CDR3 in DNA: TGTGCCAGCAGCTTAGAAAGGGAGGCGTTCCAGCAGTACTTC.

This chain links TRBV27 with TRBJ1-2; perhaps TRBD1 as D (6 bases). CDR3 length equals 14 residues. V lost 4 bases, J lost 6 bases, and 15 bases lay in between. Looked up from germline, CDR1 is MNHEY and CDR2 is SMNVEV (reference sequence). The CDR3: CASSSGAGRDGYTF. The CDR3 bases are TGTGCCAGCAGTTCGGGGGCGGGGCGAGATGGCTACACCTTC.

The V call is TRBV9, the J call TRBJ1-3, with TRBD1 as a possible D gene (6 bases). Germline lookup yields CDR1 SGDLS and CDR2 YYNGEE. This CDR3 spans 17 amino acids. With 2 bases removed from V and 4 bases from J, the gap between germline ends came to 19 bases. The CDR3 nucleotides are TGTGCCAGCAGCGTCTTCAACTCGGCAGGGGTGGGAAACACCATATATTTT. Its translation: CASSVFNSAGVGNTIYF.

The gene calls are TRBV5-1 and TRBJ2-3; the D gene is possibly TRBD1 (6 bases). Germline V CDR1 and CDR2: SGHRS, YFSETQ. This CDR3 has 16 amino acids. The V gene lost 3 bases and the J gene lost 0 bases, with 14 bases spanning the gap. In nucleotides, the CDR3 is TGCGCCAGCAGCTCGGACAGACCTACGAGCACAGATACGCAGTATTTT. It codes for CASSSDRPTSTDTQYF.